This TCR beta chain stems from a study of response to subunit inactivated influenza vaccine. One entry per CDR3 protein, called by TCRdb with MiXCR from the RT-PCR reads. The sample consists of 300,000 to 350,000 distinct CDR3 sequences, just over 20% of them appearing once. The CDR3 extends over 14 amino acids. The junction had 7 bases not matched to a gene; V was cut back by 9 bases and J by 5 bases. Germline V gene sequence: CDR1 SNHLY, CDR2 FYNNEI. The chain joins TRBV2 to TRBJ1-6; 7 positions agree with TRBD1. This TCR derives from a man between 50 and 70 years old who received an inactivated influenza vaccine. The material was PBMCs from blood, obtained 21 months after vaccination. This CDR3 reads CASQQGDNNSPLHF. The CDR3 DNA sequence: TGTGCCAGTCAGCAGGGGGACAATAATTCACCCCTCCACTTT.